The rows below give T cell receptor beta chains drawn from one sample of a study of blood T cells in healthy people across ages. TCRdb re-analysed the 5' RACE reads in MiXCR, keeping a single row per CDR3 protein. Among around 940,000 distinct CDR3 sequences listed, roughly half were seen once. The material sequenced was blood. The receptor set was obtained from a woman aged 60-75 years in good health. Both conserved end residues are part of each CDR3. D genes are given only for firm matches. Clone size is shown for a subset of rows, as once, few, many or a class of expanded clone.

J gene: TRBJ2-7; clone size: -; V gene: TRBV5-4; D gene: -; CDR3 protein: CASSWRGSSYEQYF; CDR3 DNA: TGTGCCAGCAGCTGGAGGGGAAGCTCCTACGAGCAGTACTTC
J gene: TRBJ1-2; clone size: -; V gene: TRBV25-1; D gene: -; CDR3 protein: CASSEPGVYGYTF; CDR3 DNA: TGTGCCAGCAGTGAGCCGGGGGTCTATGGCTACACCTTC
J gene: TRBJ2-1; clone size: -; V gene: TRBV5-1; D gene: -; CDR3 protein: CASSPSINNEQFF; CDR3 DNA: TGCGCCAGCAGCCCAAGCATAAACAATGAGCAGTTCTTC
J gene: TRBJ2-2; clone size: -; V gene: TRBV7-2; D gene: -; CDR3 protein: CASSLWGLNTGELFF; CDR3 DNA: TGTGCCAGCAGCTTATGGGGCCTGAACACCGGGGAGCTGTTTTTT
J gene: TRBJ1-6; clone size: -; V gene: TRBV6-6; D gene: -; CDR3 protein: CASSPKDSSSYNSPLHF; CDR3 DNA: TGTGCCAGCAGTCCTAAGGACAGTAGCTCCTATAATTCACCCCTCCACTTT
J gene: TRBJ2-7; clone size: -; V gene: TRBV6-5; D gene: -; CDR3 protein: CASQGGDSYNEQYF; CDR3 DNA: TGTGCCAGCCAAGGCGGTGACTCCTACAATGAGCAGTACTTC
J gene: TRBJ2-7; clone size: few; V gene: TRBV7-9; D gene: -; CDR3 protein: CASRKGRYEQYF; CDR3 DNA: TGTGCCAGCAGGAAAGGACGGTACGAGCAGTACTTC
J gene: TRBJ2-7; clone size: -; V gene: TRBV5-1; D gene: -; CDR3 protein: CASSLDRVHSYEQYF; CDR3 DNA: TGCGCCAGCAGCTTGGACCGGGTTCATTCCTACGAGCAGTACTTC
J gene: TRBJ2-7; clone size: -; V gene: TRBV11-2; D gene: -; CDR3 protein: CASSSRGPSEYNEQYF; CDR3 DNA: TGTGCCAGCAGCTCCCGAGGGCCTAGCGAGTACAATGAGCAGTACTTC
J gene: TRBJ2-7; clone size: -; V gene: TRBV11-2; D gene: -; CDR3 protein: CASSLSGPAYEQYF; CDR3 DNA: TGTGCCAGCAGCTTAAGCGGGCCCGCCTACGAGCAGTACTTC
J gene: TRBJ2-1; clone size: -; V gene: TRBV11-1; D gene: TRBD2; CDR3 protein: CASSRGRASDEQFF; CDR3 DNA: TGTGCCAGCAGCCGCGGGAGGGCCTCAGATGAGCAGTTCTTC
J gene: TRBJ1-2; clone size: -; V gene: TRBV28; D gene: -; CDR3 protein: CASSVPGRGYGYTF; CDR3 DNA: TGTGCCAGCAGCGTCCCAGGGCGAGGCTATGGCTACACCTTC
J gene: TRBJ2-3; clone size: once; V gene: TRBV7-8; D gene: TRBD2; CDR3 protein: CASSLVPIAGGSTDTQYF; CDR3 DNA: TGTGCCAGCAGCTTAGTCCCCATAGCGGGAGGGAGCACAGATACGCAGTATTTT
J gene: TRBJ2-3; clone size: few; V gene: TRBV20-1; D gene: TRBD2; CDR3 protein: CSAGGWREATDTQYF; CDR3 DNA: TGCAGTGCTGGAGGTTGGCGGGAGGCAACAGATACGCAGTATTTT
J gene: TRBJ2-7; clone size: -; V gene: TRBV20-1; D gene: -; CDR3 protein: CSARDLVGSQEDEQYF; CDR3 DNA: TGCAGTGCTAGAGATCTCGTTGGGAGCCAGGAGGACGAGCAGTACTTC
J gene: TRBJ2-1; clone size: -; V gene: TRBV28; D gene: -; CDR3 protein: CASSTVSESSYNEQFF; CDR3 DNA: TGTGCCAGCAGTACCGTAAGCGAAAGCTCCTACAATGAGCAGTTCTTC
J gene: TRBJ2-1; clone size: few; V gene: TRBV6-2/TRBV6-3; D gene: -; CDR3 protein: CASSYSIREQFF; CDR3 DNA: TGTGCCAGCAGTTACTCGATTCGGGAGCAGTTCTTC
J gene: TRBJ1-4; clone size: -; V gene: TRBV12-3/TRBV12-4; D gene: -; CDR3 protein: CASKAANEKLFF; CDR3 DNA: TGTGCCAGCAAGGCAGCTAATGAAAAACTGTTTTTT
J gene: TRBJ2-1; clone size: -; V gene: TRBV28; D gene: -; CDR3 protein: CASSFRVDSEQFF; CDR3 DNA: TGTGCCAGCAGTTTCCGAGTCGACAGTGAGCAGTTCTTC
J gene: TRBJ2-3; clone size: -; V gene: TRBV7-9; D gene: -; CDR3 protein: CASSLGGGGTDMQYF; CDR3 DNA: TGTGCCAGCAGCTTGGGGGGAGGAGGCACAGATATGCAGTATTTT
J gene: TRBJ1-5; clone size: few; V gene: TRBV4-3; D gene: -; CDR3 protein: CASSQDAGRDNQPQHF; CDR3 DNA: TGCGCCAGCAGCCAAGATGCAGGGAGGGACAATCAGCCCCAGCATTTT
J gene: TRBJ2-4; clone size: -; V gene: TRBV20-1; D gene: -; CDR3 protein: CSARELLGALGDIQYF; CDR3 DNA: TGCAGTGCTAGAGAACTGTTAGGGGCCCTAGGAGACATTCAGTACTTC
J gene: TRBJ2-1; clone size: -; V gene: TRBV7-8; D gene: -; CDR3 protein: CASSLQTLSSYNEQFF; CDR3 DNA: TGTGCCAGCAGCTTACAGACACTTAGCTCCTACAATGAGCAGTTCTTC
J gene: TRBJ2-3; clone size: few; V gene: TRBV15; D gene: -; CDR3 protein: CATSRGGGHRDYTQYF; CDR3 DNA: TGTGCCACCAGCAGAGGGGGCGGACATAGAGACTATACGCAGTATTTT
J gene: TRBJ1-4; clone size: -; V gene: TRBV4-3; D gene: -; CDR3 protein: CASSQGQREKLFF; CDR3 DNA: TGCGCCAGCAGCCAAGGTCAACGGGAAAAACTGTTTTTT
J gene: TRBJ2-5; clone size: -; V gene: TRBV7-2; D gene: -; CDR3 protein: CASSLGGRSVETQYF; CDR3 DNA: TGTGCCAGCAGCTTAGGGGGGCGTTCGGTAGAGACCCAGTACTTC
J gene: TRBJ2-3; clone size: few; V gene: TRBV6-6; D gene: -; CDR3 protein: CASSYDGGSTQYF; CDR3 DNA: TGTGCCAGCAGTTACGATGGGGGCAGTACGCAGTATTTT
J gene: TRBJ1-1; clone size: -; V gene: TRBV10-3; D gene: -; CDR3 protein: CAIKGRTPGITEAFF; CDR3 DNA: TGTGCCATCAAGGGGAGAACCCCGGGGATCACTGAAGCTTTCTTT
J gene: TRBJ2-1; clone size: -; V gene: TRBV12-3/TRBV12-4; D gene: -; CDR3 protein: CASTQQGGSNEQFF; CDR3 DNA: TGTGCCAGCACCCAACAGGGAGGGTCCAATGAGCAGTTCTTC
J gene: TRBJ2-7; clone size: -; V gene: TRBV27; D gene: TRBD1; CDR3 protein: CASSLGGRGFYEQYF; CDR3 DNA: TGTGCCAGCAGTTTAGGCGGCAGGGGGTTCTACGAGCAGTACTTC
J gene: TRBJ2-6; clone size: -; V gene: TRBV5-1; D gene: -; CDR3 protein: CASSLVAGSSVLTF; CDR3 DNA: TGCGCCAGCAGCTTGGTTGCAGGATCCAGCGTCCTGACTTTC
J gene: TRBJ1-1; clone size: -; V gene: TRBV28; D gene: -; CDR3 protein: CASRSTGASWEAFF; CDR3 DNA: TGTGCCAGCAGATCAACGGGAGCAAGTTGGGAAGCTTTCTTT
J gene: TRBJ2-5; clone size: few; V gene: TRBV7-2; D gene: TRBD2; CDR3 protein: CASSVMGGDQETQYF; CDR3 DNA: TGTGCCAGCAGCGTCATGGGAGGGGACCAAGAGACCCAGTACTTC
J gene: TRBJ2-5; clone size: -; V gene: TRBV10-2; D gene: -; CDR3 protein: CATRVSGEETQYF; CDR3 DNA: TGCGCCACACGGGTTAGCGGCGAAGAGACCCAGTACTTC
J gene: TRBJ2-1; clone size: -; V gene: TRBV20-1; D gene: -; CDR3 protein: CTVSGTPHDNEQFF; CDR3 DNA: TGCACTGTTTCCGGGACTCCACACGACAATGAGCAGTTCTTC
J gene: TRBJ2-7; clone size: few; V gene: TRBV29-1; D gene: -; CDR3 protein: CSVEFHYEQYF; CDR3 DNA: TGCAGCGTTGAATTTCATTACGAGCAGTACTTC
J gene: TRBJ1-1; clone size: -; V gene: TRBV7-9; D gene: -; CDR3 protein: CASSLVRDLNTEAFF; CDR3 DNA: TGTGCCAGCAGCTTAGTCAGAGACCTGAACACTGAAGCTTTCTTT
J gene: TRBJ2-1; clone size: -; V gene: TRBV7-9; D gene: -; CDR3 protein: CASSLAGVSEQFF; CDR3 DNA: TGTGCCAGCAGCTTAGCCGGGGTAAGCGAGCAGTTCTTC
J gene: TRBJ2-5; clone size: -; V gene: TRBV30; D gene: -; CDR3 protein: CAWRGSGETQYF; CDR3 DNA: TGTGCCTGGCGGGGATCCGGGGAGACCCAGTACTTC
J gene: TRBJ2-7; clone size: -; V gene: TRBV10-3; D gene: -; CDR3 protein: CAISDLDQYEQYF; CDR3 DNA: TGTGCCATCAGTGATTTGGACCAGTACGAGCAGTACTTC
J gene: TRBJ2-7; clone size: few; V gene: TRBV6-1; D gene: -; CDR3 protein: CASSESGVPYEQYF; CDR3 DNA: TGTGCCAGCAGTGAGTCAGGGGTCCCATACGAGCAGTACTTC
J gene: TRBJ2-5; clone size: few; V gene: TRBV10-3; D gene: -; CDR3 protein: CAARGGGQETQYF; CDR3 DNA: TGTGCCGCGAGGGGAGGGGGCCAGGAGACCCAGTACTTC
J gene: TRBJ2-3; clone size: few; V gene: TRBV15; D gene: TRBD1; CDR3 protein: CATGLRDRGSDTQYF; CDR3 DNA: TGTGCCACCGGCCTGAGAGACAGGGGATCAGATACGCAGTATTTT
J gene: TRBJ2-4; clone size: few; V gene: TRBV20-1; D gene: TRBD2; CDR3 protein: CSVGASSGGNIQYF; CDR3 DNA: TGCAGTGTCGGGGCATCGAGCGGGGGAAACATTCAGTACTTC
J gene: TRBJ1-4; clone size: -; V gene: TRBV20-1; D gene: -; CDR3 protein: CSARDIRGHEKLFF; CDR3 DNA: TGCAGTGCTAGAGATATCCGGGGGCATGAAAAACTGTTTTTT
J gene: TRBJ2-7; clone size: -; V gene: TRBV7-2; D gene: -; CDR3 protein: CASSTDPQALVYEQYF; CDR3 DNA: TGTGCCAGCAGCACAGACCCCCAGGCTCTTGTCTACGAGCAGTACTTC
J gene: TRBJ2-3; clone size: few; V gene: TRBV7-2; D gene: -; CDR3 protein: CASSLMPGTTDTQYF; CDR3 DNA: TGTGCCAGCAGCTTAATGCCAGGGACAACAGATACGCAGTATTTT
J gene: TRBJ2-3; clone size: -; V gene: TRBV7-2; D gene: -; CDR3 protein: CASSQGSRNTDTQYF; CDR3 DNA: TGTGCCAGCAGCCAAGGCAGCAGAAATACAGATACGCAGTATTTT
J gene: TRBJ2-3; clone size: -; V gene: TRBV11-2; D gene: -; CDR3 protein: CASSLFWVGDTQYF; CDR3 DNA: TGTGCCAGCAGCTTATTCTGGGTCGGAGATACGCAGTATTTT
J gene: TRBJ2-5; clone size: -; V gene: TRBV3-1; D gene: TRBD2; CDR3 protein: CASSRWGGGSRETQYF; CDR3 DNA: TGTGCCAGCAGCCGATGGGGAGGCGGGAGCAGAGAGACCCAGTACTTC
J gene: TRBJ2-5; clone size: -; V gene: TRBV11-3; D gene: TRBD2; CDR3 protein: CASSGGRAMETQYF; CDR3 DNA: TGTGCCAGCAGCGGAGGGAGGGCCATGGAGACCCAGTACTTC
J gene: TRBJ2-1; clone size: -; V gene: TRBV28; D gene: TRBD2; CDR3 protein: CASTHTSGLSNEQFF; CDR3 DNA: TGTGCCAGCACCCATACTAGCGGCCTTAGTAATGAGCAGTTCTTC
J gene: TRBJ2-3; clone size: -; V gene: TRBV24-1; D gene: TRBD2; CDR3 protein: CATSDVSGTSGFDTQYF; CDR3 DNA: TGTGCCACCAGTGATGTTTCCGGGACTAGCGGGTTTGATACGCAGTATTTT
J gene: TRBJ2-1; clone size: -; V gene: TRBV7-2; D gene: -; CDR3 protein: CTSSPRRNEQFF; CDR3 DNA: TGTACCAGCAGCCCACGCAGGAATGAGCAGTTCTTC